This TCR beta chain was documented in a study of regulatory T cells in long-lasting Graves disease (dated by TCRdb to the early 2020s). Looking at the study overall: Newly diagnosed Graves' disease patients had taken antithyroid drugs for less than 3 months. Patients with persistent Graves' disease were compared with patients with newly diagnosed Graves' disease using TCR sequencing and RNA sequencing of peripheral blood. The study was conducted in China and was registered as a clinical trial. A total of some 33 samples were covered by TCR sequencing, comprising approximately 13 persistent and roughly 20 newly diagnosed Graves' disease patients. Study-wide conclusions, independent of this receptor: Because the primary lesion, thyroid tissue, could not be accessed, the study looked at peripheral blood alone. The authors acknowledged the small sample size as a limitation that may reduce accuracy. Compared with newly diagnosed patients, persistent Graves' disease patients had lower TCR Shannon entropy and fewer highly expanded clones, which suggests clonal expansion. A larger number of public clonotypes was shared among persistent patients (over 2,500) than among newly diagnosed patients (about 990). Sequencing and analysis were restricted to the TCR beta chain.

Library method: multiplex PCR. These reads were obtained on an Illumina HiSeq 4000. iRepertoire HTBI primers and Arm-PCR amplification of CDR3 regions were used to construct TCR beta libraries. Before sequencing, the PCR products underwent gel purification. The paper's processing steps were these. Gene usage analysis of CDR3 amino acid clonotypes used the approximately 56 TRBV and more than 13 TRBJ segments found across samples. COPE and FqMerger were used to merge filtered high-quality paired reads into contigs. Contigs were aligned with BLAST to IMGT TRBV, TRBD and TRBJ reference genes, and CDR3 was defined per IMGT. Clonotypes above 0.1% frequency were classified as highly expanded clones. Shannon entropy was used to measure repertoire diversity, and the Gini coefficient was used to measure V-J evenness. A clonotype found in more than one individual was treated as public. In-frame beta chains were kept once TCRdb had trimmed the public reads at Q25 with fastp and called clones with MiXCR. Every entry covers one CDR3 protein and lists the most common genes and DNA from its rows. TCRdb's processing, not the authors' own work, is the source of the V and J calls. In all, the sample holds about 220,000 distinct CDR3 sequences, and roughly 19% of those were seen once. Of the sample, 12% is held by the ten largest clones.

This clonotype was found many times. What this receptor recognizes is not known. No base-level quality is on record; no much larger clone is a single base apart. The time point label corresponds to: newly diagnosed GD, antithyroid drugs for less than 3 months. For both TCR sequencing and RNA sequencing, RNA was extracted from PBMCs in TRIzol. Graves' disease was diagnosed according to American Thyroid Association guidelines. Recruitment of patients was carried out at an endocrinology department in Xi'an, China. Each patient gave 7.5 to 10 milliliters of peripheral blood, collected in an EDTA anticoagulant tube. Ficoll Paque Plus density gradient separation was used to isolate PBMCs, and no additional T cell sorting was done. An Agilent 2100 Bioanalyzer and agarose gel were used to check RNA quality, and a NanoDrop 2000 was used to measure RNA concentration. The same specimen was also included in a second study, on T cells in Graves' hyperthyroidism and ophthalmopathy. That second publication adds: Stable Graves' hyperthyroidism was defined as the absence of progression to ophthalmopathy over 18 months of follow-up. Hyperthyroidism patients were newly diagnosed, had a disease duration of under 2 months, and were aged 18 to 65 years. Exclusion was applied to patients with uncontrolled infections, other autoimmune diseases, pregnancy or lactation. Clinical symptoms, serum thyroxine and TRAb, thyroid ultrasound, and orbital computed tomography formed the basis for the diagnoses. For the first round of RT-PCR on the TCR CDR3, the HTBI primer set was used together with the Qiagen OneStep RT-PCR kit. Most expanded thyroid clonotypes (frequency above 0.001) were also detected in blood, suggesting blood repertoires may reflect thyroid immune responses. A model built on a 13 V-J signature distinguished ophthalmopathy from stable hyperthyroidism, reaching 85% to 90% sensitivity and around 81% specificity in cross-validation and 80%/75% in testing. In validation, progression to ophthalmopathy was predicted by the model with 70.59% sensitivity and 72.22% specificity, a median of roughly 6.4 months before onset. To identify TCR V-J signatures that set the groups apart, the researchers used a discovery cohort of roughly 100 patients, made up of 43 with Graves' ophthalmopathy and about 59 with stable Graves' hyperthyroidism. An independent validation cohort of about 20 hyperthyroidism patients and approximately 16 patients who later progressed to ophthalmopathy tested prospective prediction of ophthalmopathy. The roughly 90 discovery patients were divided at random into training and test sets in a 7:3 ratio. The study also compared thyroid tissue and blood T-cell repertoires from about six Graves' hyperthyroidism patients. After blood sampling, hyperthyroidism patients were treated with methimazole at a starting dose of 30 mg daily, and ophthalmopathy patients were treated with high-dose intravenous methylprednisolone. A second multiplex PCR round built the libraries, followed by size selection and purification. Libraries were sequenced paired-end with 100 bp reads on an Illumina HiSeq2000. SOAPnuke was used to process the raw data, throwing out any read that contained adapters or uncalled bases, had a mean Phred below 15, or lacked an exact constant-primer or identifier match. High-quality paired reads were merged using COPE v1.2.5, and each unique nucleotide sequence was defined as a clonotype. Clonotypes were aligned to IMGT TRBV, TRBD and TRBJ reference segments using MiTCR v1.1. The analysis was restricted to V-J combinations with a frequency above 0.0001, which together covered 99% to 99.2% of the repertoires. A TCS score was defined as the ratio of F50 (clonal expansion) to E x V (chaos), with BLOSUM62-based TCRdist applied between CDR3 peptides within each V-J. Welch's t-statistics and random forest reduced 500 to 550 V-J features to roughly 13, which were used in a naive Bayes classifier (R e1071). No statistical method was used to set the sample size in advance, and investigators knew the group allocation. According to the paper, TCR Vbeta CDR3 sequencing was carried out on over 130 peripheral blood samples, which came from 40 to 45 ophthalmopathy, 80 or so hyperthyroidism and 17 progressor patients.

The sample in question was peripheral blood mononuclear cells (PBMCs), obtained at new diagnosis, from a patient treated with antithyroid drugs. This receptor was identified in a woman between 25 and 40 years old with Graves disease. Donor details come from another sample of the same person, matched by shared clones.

The CDR3 sequence is CASSQRLAGGYGGELFF. The nucleotides are TGTGCCAGCAGCCAACGGCTAGCGGGAGGGTATGGCGGGGAGCTGTTTTTT. The sequence joins TRBV3-1 to TRBJ2-2, with 12 bases matching TRBD2. Including the terminal cysteine and phenylalanine, the CDR3 comprises 17 residues. Of all the DNA, just the CDR3 is kept, 51 bases in frame from base 1. The germline V gene (reference sequence) sets CDR1 to LGHDT and CDR2 to YNNKEL. The junction shows trimming of 2 bases on V and 7 bases on J, and the gene matches do not reach 8 bases of it. With all but the CDR3 taken from the reference TRBV3-1 and TRBJ2-2 genes, the full variable domain is: DTAVSQTPKYLVTQMGNDKSIKCEQNLGHDTMYWYKQDSKKFLKIMFSYNNKELIINETVPNRFSPKSPDKAHLNLHINSLELGDSAVYFCASSQRLAGGYGGELFFGEGSRLTVL.